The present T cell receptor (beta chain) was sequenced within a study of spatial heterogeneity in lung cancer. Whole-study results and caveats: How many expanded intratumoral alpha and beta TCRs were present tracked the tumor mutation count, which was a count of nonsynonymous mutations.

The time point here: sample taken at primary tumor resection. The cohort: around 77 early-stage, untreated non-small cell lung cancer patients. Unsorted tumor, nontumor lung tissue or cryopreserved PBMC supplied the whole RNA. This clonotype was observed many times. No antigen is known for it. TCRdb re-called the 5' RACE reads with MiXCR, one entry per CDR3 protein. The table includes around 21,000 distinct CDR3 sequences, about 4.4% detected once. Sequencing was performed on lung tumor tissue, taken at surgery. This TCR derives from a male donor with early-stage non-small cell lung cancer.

CDR3 DNA: TGTGCCAGCAGCCCGGGACCGAACACTGAAGCTTTCTTT. It codes for CASSPGPNTEAFF. The chain combines TRBV2 with TRBJ1-1; TRBD1 is a possible D gene (5 bases). Germline CDR1 is SNHLY and CDR2 is FYNNEI. The CDR3 consists of 13 residues. V was trimmed by 6 bases and J by 1 base, leaving 9 bases between them. Full variable domain (outside the CDR3, taken from reference TRBV2 and TRBJ1-1): EPEVTQTPSHQVTQMGQEVILRCVPISNHLYFYWYRQILGQKVEFLVSFYNNEISEKSEIFDDQFSVERPDGSNFTLKIRSTKLEDSAMYFCASSPGPNTEAFFGQGTRLTVV.